These 31 T cell receptor beta chains came from one sample sequenced in a study of shared clonotypes between healthy human individuals. The method was immunoSEQ multiplex PCR; TCRdb's version includes in-frame clones alone and lacks a portion of them. The profile shows 2 million to 2.5 million clones, 95% of them singletons. Material for sequencing was naive CD4+ T cells sorted from blood. Specified subset: CD45RA+ positively selected. These TCRs come from a man between 18 and 35 years old in good health.

This clone has a single count. J is TRBJ2-1 and V is TRBV19, with 8 bases matching TRBD2. J lost 8 bases, V lost 3 bases, and 9 bases had no gene match. CDR3 length: 15 residues. CDR1 and CDR2 from the germline V gene are LNHDA and SQIVND (reference sequence). CDR3 residues: CASSITTSGRDEQFF. For the CDR3, the DNA is TGTGCCAGTAGTATTACGACCAGCGGGAGAGATGAGCAGTTCTTC.

The J gene is TRBJ2-2, the V gene TRBV10-3; TRBD2 agrees at 10 bases. The CDR3 loop spans 17 amino acids. J was trimmed by 4 bases and V by 7 bases; bases with no gene match: 12. Germline V lookup: CDR1 ENHRY, CDR2 SYGVKD. The CDR3 sequence is CAIKVEGRTSGTGELFF. CDR3 sequence (DNA): TGTGCCATCAAAGTCGAAGGGAGGACTAGCGGCACCGGGGAGCTGTTTTTT.

J is TRBJ2-4 and V is TRBV5-6, with TRBD2 matching 13 bases. The junction had 7 bases not matched to a gene; V was cut back by 4 bases and J by 3 bases. Germline V gives CDR1 SGHDT, CDR2 YYEEEE. The CDR3 loop spans 17 amino acids. The CDR3 region has the DNA TGTGCCAGCAGCCCCAGGGGGACTAGCGGGATCAAAAACATTCAGTACTTC. Residues: CASSPRGTSGIKNIQYF.

V gene TRBV29-1 combines with J gene TRBJ1-1; D is uncertain. Looked up from germline, CDR1 is SQVTM and CDR2 is ANQGSEA. Trimming removed 4 bases from V and 1 base from J, with 7 bases in between. This CDR3 is built from 12 residues. The CDR3: CSVVEGNTEAFF. CDR3 in DNA: TGCAGCGTTGTTGAAGGGAACACTGAAGCTTTCTTT.

The chain recombines TRBV7-2 with TRBJ1-1; a weak D match, TRBD1 (6 bases). This CDR3 is 14 amino acids long. Germline V gene data show CDR1 as SGHTA and CDR2 as FQGNSA. V was cut by 5 bases and J by 1 base, with 11 bases left in between. The chain's CDR3 is CASSTRTENTEAFF. CDR3 sequence (DNA): TGTGCCAGCAGCACACGGACAGAGAACACTGAAGCTTTCTTT. Full variable domain (rest looked up from reference TRBV7-2 and TRBJ1-1): GAGVSQSPSNKVTEKGKDVELRCDPISGHTALYWYRQSLGQGLEFLIYFQGNSAPDKSGLPSDRFSAERTGGSVSTLTIQRTQQEDSAVYLCASSTRTENTEAFFGQGTRLTVV.

The chain uses TRBV5-6 and TRBJ1-2, with a weak D call TRBD1 (6 bases). The germline gives CDR1 SGHDT, CDR2 YYEEEE. The CDR3 runs 15 residues. Trimming took off 5 bases at V and 4 bases at J, with 18 bases between the two ends. The CDR3: CASSLRGRFGYGYTF. The CDR3 DNA is TGTGCCAGCAGTCTAAGGGGGAGATTCGGCTATGGCTACACCTTC.

This chain joins TRBV19 and TRBJ2-5; D is ambiguous. V gave up 5 bases and J gave up 4 bases, with 5 bases separating them. The V gene's germline CDR1 is LNHDA and CDR2 SQIVND (reference sequence). The CDR3 consists of 11 residues. CDR3 residues: CASSALETQYF. CDR3 coding DNA: TGTGCCAGTAGTGCCTTAGAGACCCAGTACTTC.

The genes are TRBV27 and TRBJ1-1; no firm D call. Germline V lookup: CDR1 MNHEY, CDR2 SMNVEV (reference sequence). The CDR3 is made up of 12 amino acids. V lost 4 bases to trimming and J lost 11 bases, with 14 bases between them. The CDR3 spells CASSSRASRAFF. The CDR3 DNA sequence: TGTGCCAGCAGTTCACGGGCCTCGAGGGCTTTCTTT.

The chain employs TRBV4-3 and TRBJ2-1; 8 bases line up with TRBD2. V lost 6 bases and J lost 9; bases outside the gene matches: 10. CDR1 and CDR2 (germline): LGHNA, YSLEER. The CDR3 spans 14 residues. The CDR3 loop is CASRPGLDLGEQFF. CDR3 sequence (DNA): TGCGCCAGCAGGCCGGGACTAGATTTAGGTGAGCAGTTCTTC.

The chain joins TRBV9 to TRBJ2-2; maybe TRBD1 (5 bases). In germline, CDR1 is SGDLS, CDR2 YYNGEE. Trimming took 0 bases from V and 4 from J, leaving 13 bases between them. This CDR3 is 16 amino acids long. The CDR3 loop is CASSVGSWQGTGELFF. The CDR3, as DNA: TGTGCCAGCAGCGTAGGGTCGTGGCAGGGCACCGGGGAGCTGTTTTTT.

The chain joins TRBV19 to TRBJ1-4; D remains ambiguous. Trimming stripped 10 bases from V and 5 bases from J, with 11 bases between. This CDR3 contains 12 residues. Germline V gene lookup returns CDR1 LNHDA and CDR2 SQIVND (reference sequence). This CDR3 reads CATSRLNEKLFF. Here the CDR3 DNA reads TGTGCCACCTCCCGGCTGAATGAAAAACTGTTTTTT. Together with reference TRBV19 and TRBJ1-4, the CDR3 gives the full variable domain: DGGITQSPKYLFRKEGQNVTLSCEQNLNHDAMYWYRQDPGQGLRLIYYSQIVNDFQKGDIAEGYSVSREKKESFPLTVTSAQKNPTAFYLCATSRLNEKLFFGSGTQLSVL.

For this clone: The sample contains more than one DNA sequence encoding this CDR3. The chain is built from TRBV9 and TRBJ1-5; tentatively, D is TRBD1 (5 bases). The CDR3 spans 14 residues. From germline, CDR1 is SGDLS and CDR2 YYNGEE. The germline V and J ends were trimmed by 2 bases and 2 bases, with 8 bases remaining between them. The CDR3 DNA follows: TGTGCCAGCAGCGTTACGGGGGGCAATCAGCCCCAGCATTTT. This sequence encodes CASSVTGGNQPQHF.

This clone was detected only once. The V gene is TRBV25-1, the J gene TRBJ2-1; the D gene is possibly TRBD1 (5 bases). V was trimmed by 8 bases and J by 4 bases, leaving 9 bases between them. The length of the CDR3 is 12 residues. CDR1 and CDR2 (germline): MGHDK, SYGVNS. The CDR3 DNA reads as TGTGCCAGCTCGCGACAGTACAATGAGCAGTTCTTC. This codes for CASSRQYNEQFF.

This sequence joins TRBV5-4 and TRBJ2-7; TRBD2 agrees at 14 bases. Looked up from germline, CDR1 is SGHNT and CDR2 is YYREEE (reference sequence). This CDR3 region has 17 residues. J gave up 4 bases and V 0 bases, and 6 bases lay outside the gene matches. The chain's CDR3 is CASSLGLAGGAIYEQYF. The CDR3, as DNA: TGTGCCAGCAGCTTGGGACTAGCGGGGGGGGCCATTTACGAGCAGTACTTC.

The chain recombines TRBV5-5 with TRBJ1-6; no clear D. CDR3 length: 19 amino acids. V was cut by 0 bases and J by 0 bases, with 16 bases left in between. CDR1 is SGHKS, CDR2 YYEKEE, per germline (reference sequence). Here the CDR3 DNA reads TGTGCCAGCAGCTTGGAAGCCCGTAGGTCCAGCTCCTATAATTCACCCCTCCACTTT. Amino acids: CASSLEARRSSSYNSPLHF.

This clone was seen once. The chain uses TRBV10-2 and TRBJ2-1, with TRBD2 matching 11 bases. This CDR3 has 18 amino acids. In germline, CDR1 is WSHSY, CDR2 SAAADI. V was pared by 2 bases and J by 3 bases, with 9 bases of the junction left unmatched. The CDR3 coding sequence is TGCGCCAGCAGTGAGAAAAGACCCGGGACTAGCGGCTACAATGAGCAGTTCTTC. Translation: CASSEKRPGTSGYNEQFF.

The V call is TRBV5-4, the J call TRBJ1-3; 8 bases map to TRBD1. Germline CDR1 SGHNT, CDR2 YYREEE (reference sequence). Losses at the gene ends were 1 base for V and 4 bases for J; bases not matched to a gene: 7. The CDR3 has 16 residues. The CDR3 region has the DNA TGTGCCAGCAGCTTGACAGGGGGACTGGGCGGAAACACCATATATTTT. The encoded protein is CASSLTGGLGGNTIYF.

The V call is TRBV5-1, the J call TRBJ2-2; a weak D match, TRBD1 (5 bases). Germline V gives CDR1 SGHRS, CDR2 YFSETQ. The CDR3 sequence is 16 residues long. Trimming took off 4 bases at V and 2 bases at J, with 15 bases between the two ends. CDR3 nucleotide sequence: TGCGCCAGCAGCCCAGGGTCCGTGTATAACACCGGGGAGCTGTTTTTT. It yields the protein CASSPGSVYNTGELFF.

The chain links TRBV6-4 to TRBJ1-6, with a possible D match to TRBD1 (6 bases). V was shortened by 6 bases and J by 10 bases, with 13 bases between the two germline ends. There are 13 residues in the CDR3. Looked up from germline, CDR1 is MRHNA and CDR2 is SNTAGT. As DNA, the CDR3 is TGTGCCAGCAGCCCGACAGGTCCCTCACCCCTCCACTTT. The encoded protein is CASSPTGPSPLHF.

The genes are TRBV5-1 and TRBJ2-3; D is ambiguous. Germline V lookup: CDR1 SGHRS, CDR2 YFSETQ. Trimming took 1 base from V and 6 from J, leaving 3 bases between them. CDR3 length: 11 amino acids. CDR3 nucleotides: TGCGCCAGCAGCTTGATCGATACGCAGTATTTT. Translation: CASSLIDTQYF.

V usage is TRBV10-3 and J usage is TRBJ1-1; a possible D gene is TRBD1 (6 bases). This CDR3 is 15 amino acids long. The V gene lost 8 bases and the J gene lost 2 bases, with 18 bases spanning the gap. Per the germline V gene, CDR1 is ENHRY and CDR2 is SYGVKD. CDR3 nucleotides: TGTGCCATCGGTCCACAGGGCCTCCCTAACACTGAAGCTTTCTTT. This sequence encodes CAIGPQGLPNTEAFF.

This clone was recorded once. The sample has other DNA sequences that encode this CDR3 too. The chain has TRBV28 and TRBJ2-5; 7 nucleotides align to TRBD2. CDR1 and CDR2 (germline): MDHEN, SYDVKM. CDR3 length equals 13 residues. After removal of 5 bases from V and 5 bases from J, the junction contained 5 bases not matched to a gene. The CDR3 protein is CASSLWGGETQYF. In nucleotides, the CDR3 is TGTGCCAGCAGTCTCTGGGGGGGTGAGACCCAGTACTTC.

The genes are TRBV6-5 and TRBJ2-3, with D possibly being TRBD2 (5 bases). Trimming removed 0 bases from V and 6 bases from J, with 13 bases in between. The CDR3 totals 15 residues. CDR1 and CDR2 from the germline V gene are MNHEY and SVGAGI. This CDR3 is CASSYSIEGMDTQYF. For the CDR3, the DNA is TGTGCCAGCAGTTACTCGATAGAGGGCATGGATACGCAGTATTTT.

In this sample, this clone turned up once. This chain joins TRBV27 and TRBJ1-2, with D possibly TRBD1 on 5 matching bases. Trimming removed 5 bases at V and 2 bases at J, with 12 bases between. Germline values: CDR1 MNHEY, CDR2 SMNVEV (reference sequence). The CDR3 contains 14 residues. The CDR3 sequence: CASSTRQSNYGYTF. CDR3 DNA sequence: TGTGCCAGCAGTACTAGACAGAGCAACTATGGCTACACCTTC.

As for this clone: This sample includes further DNA sequences coding for the same CDR3. V gene TRBV5-1 combines with J gene TRBJ2-7, with a tentative D call TRBD1 (6 bases). Germline V gives CDR1 SGHRS, CDR2 YFSETQ. V shed 4 bases and J shed 2 bases, with 10 bases lying between them. CDR3 size: 13 residues. CDR3: CASSPTGTYEQYF. The CDR3 DNA reads TGCGCCAGCAGCCCTACAGGGACCTACGAGCAGTACTTC.

V gene TRBV4-2 combines with J gene TRBJ2-7; 10 nucleotides match TRBD2. Germline-derived CDR1 and CDR2 are LGHNA and YNFKEQ. With 1 base clipped from V and 4 bases from J, the junction kept 4 bases outside the gene matches. The CDR3 spans 15 residues. The CDR3 here is CASSQAAGGPYEQYF. The CDR3 nucleotides are TGTGCCAGCAGCCAAGCAGCGGGAGGGCCTTACGAGCAGTACTTC.

The V call is TRBV7-2, the J call TRBJ2-7; TRBD2 aligns across 12 bases. This CDR3 is built from 16 residues. The germline V gene has CDR1 SGHTA and CDR2 FQGNSA. After removal of 5 bases from V and 7 bases from J, the junction contained 12 bases not matched to a gene. The CDR3 protein is CASSPLALAGGREQYF. The CDR3 DNA reads TGTGCCAGCAGCCCTCTGGCCCTAGCGGGGGGGCGGGAGCAGTACTTC.

As for this clone: Different DNA sequences within this sample yield the same CDR3. This chain connects TRBV5-1 to TRBJ1-1; D is undetermined. The V end lost 0 bases, the J end lost 2 bases, and 5 bases lay between the germline ends. Germline V gives CDR1 SGHRS, CDR2 YFSETQ. The CDR3 is made up of 13 amino acids. The CDR3 here is CASSLDTNTEAFF. CDR3 DNA: TGCGCCAGCAGCTTGGATACTAACACTGAAGCTTTCTTT.

As to this clone: Other DNA sequences in this sample translate to the same CDR3. The CDR3 loop is CASSRTGGGQPQHF. In nucleotides, the CDR3 is TGTGCCAGCTCACGAACAGGAGGAGGACAGCCCCAGCATTTT. V usage is TRBV18 and J usage is TRBJ1-5; TRBD1 might be the D (5 bases). This CDR3 has 14 amino acids. The germline V gene encodes CDR1 KGHSH and CDR2 LQKENI. The V end was cut by 4 bases, the J end by 7 bases, with 14 bases between.

The J gene is TRBJ2-7, the V gene TRBV25-1, with no clear D. Deletions cut 8 bases from V and 3 bases from J, with 8 bases between. The CDR3 consists of 11 residues. In germline, CDR1 is MGHDK, CDR2 SYGVNS. This CDR3 reads CASSNSYEQYF. CDR3 nucleotides: TGTGCCAGCTCGAACAGCTACGAGCAGTACTTC.

A single count supports this clone. V gene TRBV4-1 combines with J gene TRBJ1-4, with D possibly being TRBD1 (5 bases). This CDR3 is 14 amino acids long. With 4 bases removed from V and 3 bases from J, the gap between germline ends came to 9 bases. In germline, CDR1 is MGHRA, CDR2 YSYEKL. As DNA, the CDR3 is TGCGCCAGCAGCCCCGGGGGGGCTAATGAAAAACTGTTTTTT. This gives the protein CASSPGGANEKLFF.